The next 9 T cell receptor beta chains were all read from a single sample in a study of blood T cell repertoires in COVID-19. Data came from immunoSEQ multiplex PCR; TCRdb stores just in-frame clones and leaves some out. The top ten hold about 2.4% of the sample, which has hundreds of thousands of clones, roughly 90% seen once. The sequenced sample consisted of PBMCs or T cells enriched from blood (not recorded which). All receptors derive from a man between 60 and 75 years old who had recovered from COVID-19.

The DNA for the CDR3 is TGTGCCAGCAGCTTATCTGGAGGGCCTGAAGCTTTCTTT. Amino acids: CASSLSGGPEAFF. The chain combines TRBV7-8 with TRBJ1-1; no clear D. Trimming pared 2 bases from V and 6 bases from J, leaving 10 bases between. The CDR3 spans 13 residues. Germline V gene data show CDR1 as SGHVS and CDR2 as FQNEAQ.

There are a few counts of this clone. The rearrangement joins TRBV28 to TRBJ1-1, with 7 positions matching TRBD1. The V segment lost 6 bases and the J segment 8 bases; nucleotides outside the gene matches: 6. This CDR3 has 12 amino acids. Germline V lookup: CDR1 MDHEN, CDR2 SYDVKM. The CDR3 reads CASSPPDREAFF. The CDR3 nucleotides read TGTGCCAGCAGCCCTCCGGACAGGGAAGCTTTCTTT.

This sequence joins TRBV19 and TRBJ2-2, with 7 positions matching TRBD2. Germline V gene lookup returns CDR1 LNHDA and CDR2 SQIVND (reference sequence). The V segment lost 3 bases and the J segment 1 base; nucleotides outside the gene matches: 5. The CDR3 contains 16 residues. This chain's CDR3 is CASSIVPSGNTGELFF. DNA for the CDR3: TGTGCCAGTAGTATTGTTCCTAGCGGGAACACCGGGGAGCTGTTTTTT.

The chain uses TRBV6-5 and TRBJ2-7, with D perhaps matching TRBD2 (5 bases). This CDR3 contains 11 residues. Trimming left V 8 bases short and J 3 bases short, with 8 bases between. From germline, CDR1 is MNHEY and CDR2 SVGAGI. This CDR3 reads CASWENYEQYF. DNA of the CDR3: TGTGCCAGCTGGGAGAACTACGAGCAGTACTTC.

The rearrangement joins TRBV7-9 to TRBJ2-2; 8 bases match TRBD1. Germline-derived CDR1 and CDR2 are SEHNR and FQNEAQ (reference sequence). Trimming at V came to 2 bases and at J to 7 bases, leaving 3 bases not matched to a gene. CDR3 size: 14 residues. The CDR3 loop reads CASSLQGAVGELFF. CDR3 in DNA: TGTGCCAGCAGCTTACAGGGGGCGGTCGGGGAGCTGTTTTTT.

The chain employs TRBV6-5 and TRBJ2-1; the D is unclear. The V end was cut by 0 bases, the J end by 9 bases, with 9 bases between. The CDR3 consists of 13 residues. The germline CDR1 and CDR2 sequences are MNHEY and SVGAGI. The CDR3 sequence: CASSYSARAEQFF. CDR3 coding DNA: TGTGCCAGCAGTTACTCGGCTAGAGCTGAGCAGTTCTTC.

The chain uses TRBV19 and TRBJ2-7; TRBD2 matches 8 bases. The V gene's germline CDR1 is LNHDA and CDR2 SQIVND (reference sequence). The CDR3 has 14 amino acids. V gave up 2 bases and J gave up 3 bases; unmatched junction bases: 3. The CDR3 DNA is TGTGCCAGTAGTATAAGGGCGGGAGGCTACGAGCAGTACTTC. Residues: CASSIRAGGYEQYF.

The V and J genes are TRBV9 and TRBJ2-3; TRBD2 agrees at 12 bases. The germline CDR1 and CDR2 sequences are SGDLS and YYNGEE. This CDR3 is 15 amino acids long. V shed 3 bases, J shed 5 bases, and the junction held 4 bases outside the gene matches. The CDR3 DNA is TGTGCCAGCAGCGCTAGCGGGAGGGCCAAAGATACGCAGTATTTT. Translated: CASSASGRAKDTQYF.

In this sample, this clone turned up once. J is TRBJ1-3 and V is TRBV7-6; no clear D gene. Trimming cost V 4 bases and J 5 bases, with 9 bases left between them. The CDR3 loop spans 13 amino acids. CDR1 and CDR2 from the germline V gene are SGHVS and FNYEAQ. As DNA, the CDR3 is TGTGCCAGCAGCTCGAACAGCCGAAACACCATATATTTT. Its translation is CASSSNSRNTIYF.